This TCR beta chain was captured in a study of PD-1 blockade in classical Hodgkin lymphoma. Background on the study: On a schedule of every 2 weeks, patients received nivolumab 3 mg/kg intravenously.

Note on this clone: Its matching antigen is unknown.

Study results and caveats: Significantly greater TCR diversity emerged by C4D1 in CD4+ cells but not CD8+ cells. Partial responders and progressors had significantly lower baseline TCR diversity. No one has yet defined what causes the repertoire differences, which may be disease activity or prior therapy.

The V gene lost 9 bases and the J gene lost 2 bases, with 8 bases spanning the gap. From germline, CDR1 is LNHDA and CDR2 SQIVND (reference sequence). The CDR3 length is 11 residues. In every patient, relapse followed autologous stem cell transplantation, while exposure to brentuximab vedotin differed. The repertoire was sequenced with immunoSEQ multiplex PCR; TCRdb's copy has only in-frame clones and lacks some. The sample lists some 13,000 clones; around 86% were seen once. The V call is TRBV19, the J call TRBJ2-7; D tentatively reads TRBD1 or TRBD2 (5 bases each). This TCR was sampled from a human donor with classical Hodgkin lymphoma. The specimen was peripheral blood mononuclear cells (PBMCs), collected at baseline. This CDR3 reads CASSGPYEQYF. The CDR3 DNA reads as TGTGCCAGCTCGGGACCCTACGAGCAGTACTTC.